These T cell receptor beta chains were read from a single sample in a study of T cells in Graves' hyperthyroidism and ophthalmopathy. TCRdb reprocessed the multiplex PCR reads with MiXCR, giving one entry per CDR3 protein. This table holds 550,000 to 700,000 distinct CDR3 sequences, about half found once. Sequencing input: peripheral blood or thyroid tissue (not recorded which). All receptors derive from an adult woman with Graves' disease, either hyperthyroidism or ophthalmopathy (not recorded which). Each CDR3 is given with its conserved first and last residue.

v_call: TRBV20-1
cdr3_length: 14
cdr3_aa: CSAAPGTRTYEQYF

v_call: TRBV4-2
cdr3_length: 16
cdr3_aa: CASSQVIGSGTGELFF

v_call: TRBV5-5
cdr3_length: 17
cdr3_aa: CASSSIRDSGGNQPQHF

v_call: TRBV10-1
cdr3_length: 17
cdr3_aa: CASSRAGEGGNTGELFF

v_call: TRBV12-3/TRBV12-4
cdr3_length: 15
cdr3_aa: CAISAWRDGNQPQHF

v_call: TRBV20-1
cdr3_length: 15
cdr3_aa: CSATTRLQVQETQYF

v_call: TRBV13
cdr3_length: 16
cdr3_aa: CASSNTGFSGANVLTF

v_call: TRBV7-2
cdr3_length: 14
cdr3_aa: CASSLTQGGSPLHF

v_call: TRBV2
cdr3_length: 14
cdr3_aa: CASALGYGTDTQYF

v_call: TRBV6-6
cdr3_length: 13
cdr3_aa: CASSYKGYQPQHF

v_call: TRBV2
cdr3_length: 14
cdr3_aa: CASRPDRGNQPQHF

v_call: TRBV5-1
cdr3_length: 18
cdr3_aa: CASSHGQSGNPRTVRGCW

v_call: TRBV20-1
cdr3_length: 13
cdr3_aa: CSASRGGAYGYTF

v_call: TRBV14
cdr3_length: 15
cdr3_aa: CASSTGPWGSYEQYF

v_call: TRBV20-1
cdr3_length: 12
cdr3_aa: CSAHDRLRSQYF

v_call: TRBV11-2
cdr3_length: 16
cdr3_aa: CASSLAGQGSTDTQYF

v_call: TRBV15
cdr3_length: 12
cdr3_aa: CATSIPGEALHF

v_call: TRBV20-1
cdr3_length: 10
cdr3_aa: CSALGHEQYF

v_call: TRBV5-8
cdr3_length: 15
cdr3_aa: CASSLSVGSRNIQYF

v_call: TRBV3-1
cdr3_length: 14
cdr3_aa: CASASSGTSGELFF

v_call: TRBV10-3
cdr3_length: 15
cdr3_aa: CAISESRSTGNTIYF

v_call: TRBV5-1
cdr3_length: 14
cdr3_aa: CASSLGSNNYGYTF

v_call: TRBV25-1
cdr3_length: 13
cdr3_aa: CAREEGPYTEAFF

v_call: TRBV2
cdr3_length: 14
cdr3_aa: CASTLRTGQETQYF

v_call: TRBV20-1
cdr3_length: 17
cdr3_aa: CSASNFDRALTSQPQHF

v_call: TRBV7-8
cdr3_length: 17
cdr3_aa: CASSPWEWGGTSYEQYF

v_call: TRBV5-1
cdr3_length: 15
cdr3_aa: CASSFWQESRYGYTF

v_call: TRBV2
cdr3_length: 13
cdr3_aa: CASTQGPDQPQHF

v_call: TRBV20-1
cdr3_length: 12
cdr3_aa: CSAGPDTYEQYF

v_call: TRBV12-3/TRBV12-4
cdr3_length: 14
cdr3_aa: CATRIGGGRNTIYF

v_call: TRBV9
cdr3_length: 14
cdr3_aa: CASSGLGGNTEAFF

v_call: TRBV12-3/TRBV12-4
cdr3_length: 17
cdr3_aa: CASSPWTGGIGEETQYF

v_call: TRBV29-1
cdr3_length: 12
cdr3_aa: CSAVAAQETQYF

v_call: TRBV20-1
cdr3_length: 14
cdr3_aa: CSARVAGGSGELFF

v_call: TRBV28
cdr3_length: 15
cdr3_aa: CASGTAYPNSRGYTF

v_call: TRBV15
cdr3_length: 11
cdr3_aa: CATSRDPHLTF

v_call: TRBV28
cdr3_length: 15
cdr3_aa: CASSYRGLGNQPQHF

v_call: TRBV7-2
cdr3_length: 15
cdr3_aa: CASSLPTGLNYGYTF

v_call: TRBV10-3
cdr3_length: 15
cdr3_aa: CAISSRTGSSYEQYF

v_call: TRBV20-1
cdr3_length: 13
cdr3_aa: CSASQGVNYGYTF

v_call: TRBV7-8
cdr3_length: 15
cdr3_aa: CASSRGTGGDETQYF

v_call: TRBV16
cdr3_length: 19
cdr3_aa: CASSPEGGGRLLSNQPQHF

v_call: TRBV7-3
cdr3_length: 18
cdr3_aa: CASSLRAFGRGRTGELFF

v_call: TRBV7-2
cdr3_length: 10
cdr3_aa: CASSLATIYF

v_call: TRBV30
cdr3_length: 11
cdr3_aa: CAWIGVAEAFF

v_call: TRBV10-3
cdr3_length: 11
cdr3_aa: CAISVDTEAFF

v_call: TRBV10-3
cdr3_length: 16
cdr3_aa: CAIRGGDSFSGNTIYF

v_call: TRBV2
cdr3_length: 15
cdr3_aa: CASRVDTGWDQPQHF

v_call: TRBV6-1
cdr3_length: 13
cdr3_aa: CASSEDRDYEQYF

v_call: TRBV7-9
cdr3_length: 12
cdr3_aa: CASSLVEEKLFF

v_call: TRBV3-1
cdr3_length: 12
cdr3_aa: CASSQRGSEAFF

v_call: TRBV2
cdr3_length: 15
cdr3_aa: CATSRAGVLSDTQYF

v_call: TRBV9
cdr3_length: 14
cdr3_aa: CASSGRGSGNTIYF

v_call: TRBV24-1
cdr3_length: 13
cdr3_aa: CATSPGVKETQYF

v_call: TRBV2
cdr3_length: 13
cdr3_aa: CAWSATGNYGHTF

v_call: TRBV29-1
cdr3_length: 15
cdr3_aa: CSVDFGGTNTGELFF

v_call: TRBV20-1
cdr3_length: 14
cdr3_aa: CSARDRGRVHEQYF

v_call: TRBV20-1
cdr3_length: 11
cdr3_aa: CSARKQETQYF